What follows are 13 T cell receptor beta chains derived from one specimen sequenced in a study of blood T cells in healthy people across ages. Sample-barcoded 5' priming and a J-beta primer mix drove a second PCR of 7 to 11 cycles. TCRdb independently ran MiXCR on the 5' RACE reads; one entry per CDR3 protein. The table lists about 640,000 distinct CDR3 sequences, about 53% of them singletons, with 30% to 45% in the top ten. Sequencing was done on a sample of blood. The origin of the receptors is a man aged 55 to 70 in good health.

In regard to this clonotype: This may arise from a read error, as a much more abundant clone is one base away. V is TRBV29-1 and J is TRBJ2-7; D perhaps matches TRBD2 (5 bases). Judging by the DNA end, TRBJ2-1 fits better; the J call may be wrong. The CDR3 runs to 16 residues. The germline V gene has CDR1 SQVTM and CDR2 ANQGSEA. DNA for the CDR3: TGCAGCGTCGTTCCCGGTGGGAGCGTGAGCTCCTACGAGCAGTTCTTC. It yields the protein CSVVPGGSVSSYEQFF.

The chain is built from TRBV5-1 and TRBJ1-1, with D unclear. The CDR3 totals 14 residues. Germline CDR1 and CDR2: SGHRS and YFSETQ. Trimming left V 4 bases short and J 0 bases short, with 10 bases between. The CDR3 protein is CASSPGEMNTEAFF. In nucleotides, the CDR3 is TGCGCCAGCAGCCCCGGGGAAATGAACACTGAAGCTTTCTTT.

The chain combines TRBV20-1 with TRBJ2-1, with 7 bases fitting TRBD1. Germline CDR1 and CDR2: DFQATT and SNEGSKA (reference sequence). CDR3 length: 10 residues. The V and J ends lost 6 bases and 10 bases, in that order; junction bases with no gene match: 3. The CDR3 nucleotides are TGCAGTGCATGGACAGGCGAGCAGTTCTTC. Translated: CSAWTGEQFF.

V is TRBV6-5 and J is TRBJ1-5; tentative D call: TRBD1 (5 bases). Deletions cut 0 bases from V and 2 bases from J, with 11 bases between. The CDR3 is made up of 16 amino acids. Germline CDR1 is MNHEY and CDR2 is SVGAGI. The CDR3: CASSYSSRAGNQPQHF. CDR3 nucleotide sequence: TGTGCCAGCAGTTACTCGTCCAGGGCGGGCAATCAGCCCCAGCATTTT.

This chain links TRBV10-3 with TRBJ2-1; 8 bases align to TRBD2. V was clipped by 4 bases and J by 4 bases; unmatched bases: 12. There are 17 residues in the CDR3. Germline V gene sequence: CDR1 ENHRY, CDR2 SYGVKD. For the CDR3, the DNA is TGTGCCATCAGTGTTAGGAAAGCGGGGGAAACTTACAATGAGCAGTTCTTC. This encodes CAISVRKAGETYNEQFF.

This chain joins TRBV7-9 and TRBJ2-2; no reliable D call. With 7 bases removed from V and 1 base from J, the gap between germline ends came to 13 bases. There are 15 residues in the CDR3. CDR1 and CDR2 (germline): SEHNR, FQNEAQ (reference sequence). The CDR3 spells CASTPSRRNTGELFF. The CDR3 DNA follows: TGTGCCAGCACTCCTTCCAGAAGGAACACCGGGGAGCTGTTTTTT.

DNA for the CDR3: TGCGCCAGCAACTGGGGGACTAGCGGCCAAGAGACCCAGTACTTC. It is translated as CASNWGTSGQETQYF. The gene calls are TRBV5-1 and TRBJ2-5, with 11 bases identical to TRBD2. The V gene's germline CDR1 is SGHRS and CDR2 YFSETQ. The CDR3 length is 15 residues. V lost 6 bases and J lost 1; bases outside the gene matches: 5. The whole variable domain, filled in from reference TRBV5-1 and TRBJ2-5, reads KAGVTQTPRYLIKTRGQQVTLSCSPISGHRSVSWYQQTPGQGLQFLFEYFSETQRNKGNFPGRFSGRQFSNSRSEMNVSTLELGDSALYLCASNWGTSGQETQYFGPGTRLLVL.

The rearrangement links TRBV20-1 to TRBJ2-3; the D is unclear. Germline lookup yields CDR1 DFQATT and CDR2 SNEGSKA (reference sequence). CDR3 length equals 11 residues. The ends were cut back, 3 bases at V and 9 bases at J, with 10 bases in the middle. The CDR3 spells CSARAQGTQYF. CDR3 DNA: TGCAGTGCTAGGGCCCAAGGCACGCAGTATTTT.

This clonotype was detected a few times. V and J are TRBV7-2 and TRBJ2-1, with D unclear. V gave up 3 bases and J gave up 8 bases, with 8 bases separating them. Per the germline V gene, CDR1 is SGHTA and CDR2 is FQGNSA. The length of the CDR3 is 12 residues. CDR3 DNA sequence: TGTGCCAGCAGCTTGGGGTTCTATGAGCAGTTCTTC. Amino acids: CASSLGFYEQFF. Drawing the rest from reference TRBV7-2 and TRBJ2-1, the complete variable domain is GAGVSQSPSNKVTEKGKDVELRCDPISGHTALYWYRQSLGQGLEFLIYFQGNSAPDKSGLPSDRFSAERTGGSVSTLTIQRTQQEDSAVYLCASSLGFYEQFFGPGTRLTVL.

The genes are TRBV5-1 and TRBJ2-2; maybe TRBD1 (6 bases). This CDR3 spans 16 amino acids. Germline CDR1 is SGHRS and CDR2 is YFSETQ. V was cut by 4 bases and J by 2 bases, with 15 bases left in between. The CDR3 sequence: CASSPGAGTNTGELFF. CDR3 nucleotide sequence: TGCGCCAGCAGCCCTGGGGCAGGGACAAACACCGGGGAGCTGTTTTTT.

The rearrangement uses TRBV7-2 and TRBJ2-3, with a tentative D call TRBD2 (6 bases). CDR1 and CDR2 from the germline V gene are SGHTA and FQGNSA. The germline V and J ends were trimmed by 5 bases and 0 bases, with 12 bases remaining between them. The CDR3 consists of 15 residues. The CDR3 DNA sequence: TGTGCCAGCAGCGCCTCCGGGACTAGCACAGATACGCAGTATTTT. Protein sequence: CASSASGTSTDTQYF.

This chain uses TRBV6-5 with TRBJ2-4; tentative D call: TRBD1 (6 bases). With the DNA end fitting TRBJ2-7 better, the J assignment may be wrong. The CDR3 runs to 16 residues. The V gene's germline CDR1 is MNHEY and CDR2 SVGAGI. CDR3 protein: CASSKTLPGQTYEQYF. CDR3 bases: TGTGCCAGCAGTAAAACTCTACCGGGACAAACCTACGAGCAGTACTTC.

This clonotype was detected only once. The chain combines TRBV7-2 with TRBJ1-2; D uncertain. The germline CDR1 and CDR2 sequences are SGHTA and FQGNSA. The CDR3 length is 15 residues. Trimming removed 5 bases at V and 1 base at J, with 14 bases between. Here the CDR3 DNA reads TGTGCCAGCAGCACCGACCCACAGATTAACTATGGCTACACCTTC. Protein product: CASSTDPQINYGYTF.